The TCR beta chain described here comes from a study of blood T cell repertoires in COVID-19. Looking at the study overall: Material from acute and convalescent COVID-19 was sourced from the United States, Italy and Spain. In each case, the material was cDNA or gDNA derived from T cells, B-cell-depleted T cells, or PBMCs.

After removal of 3 bases from V and 1 base from J, the junction contained 7 bases not matched to a gene. This CDR3 contains 17 residues. In the original processing: Quantification of nucleated cells was approximated via reference gene primer amplification. The assay was immunoSEQ multiplex PCR, and TCRdb's table has in-frame clones only and misses some. Clone size and the V and J calls come from that table; the DNA yielded D and trimming. The table records just over 300,000 clones, 75% to 90% of them present only once. The receptor comes from a man younger than 35 with active or convalescent COVID-19. This chain links TRBV5-3 with TRBJ1-5; 10 bases match TRBD1. TRBV5-3 is an ORF, and what it does is uncertain. Sequenced material: peripheral blood. The CDR3 sequence is CARSSNWDRGSNQPQHF. CDR3 sequence (DNA): TGTGCCAGAAGCTCCAACTGGGACAGGGGAAGCAATCAGCCCCAGCATTTT.